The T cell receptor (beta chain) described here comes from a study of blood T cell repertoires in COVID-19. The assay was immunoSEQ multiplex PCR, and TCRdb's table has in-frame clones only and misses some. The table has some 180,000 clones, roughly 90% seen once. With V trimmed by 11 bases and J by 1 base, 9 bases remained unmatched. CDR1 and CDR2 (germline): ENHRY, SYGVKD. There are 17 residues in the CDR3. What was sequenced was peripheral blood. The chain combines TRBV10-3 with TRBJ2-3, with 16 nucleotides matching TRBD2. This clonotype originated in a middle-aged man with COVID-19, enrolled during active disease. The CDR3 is CAHGAGTSGGGTDTQYF. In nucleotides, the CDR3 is TGTGCCCACGGGGCCGGGACTAGCGGGGGGGGCACAGATACGCAGTATTTT.